Sequencing of this TCR beta chain was carried out in a study of blood T cell repertoires in COVID-19. Profiled with immunoSEQ multiplex PCR; TCRdb holds only in-frame clones, not every one. The table includes roughly 98,000 clones, around four fifths detected once. The sequence came from an older woman with active or convalescent COVID-19. Material: peripheral blood.

As DNA, the CDR3 is TGCGCCAGCGAGGACTCGGCCGCTCGGGATGGCTACACCTTC. Encoded protein: CASEDSAARDGYTF. The chain links TRBV23-1 to TRBJ1-2; D is unclear. Being an ORF, TRBV23-1 has a function that is uncertain. The CDR3 contains 14 residues. Trimming shortened V by 8 bases and J by 6 bases, and 19 bases separated the two germline ends.